This is a list of T cell receptor beta chains from one sample in a study of blood T cells in healthy people across ages. TCRdb passed the 5' RACE reads through MiXCR, listing each CDR3 protein once. Among 1,100,000 or so distinct CDR3 sequences listed, 35% to 55% were seen once. What was sequenced was blood. Every receptor here comes from a woman aged 55 to 70 in good health. Each CDR3 is given with its conserved first and last residue.

TRBV4-1,TRBJ2-1,CASSPYAGSPENEQFF
TRBV20-1,TRBJ2-7,CSARVGHRYEQYF
TRBV28,TRBJ2-7,CASSRGGEGRYEQYF
TRBV6-5,TRBJ2-7,CASSYGAERSSYEQYF
TRBV5-1,TRBJ2-7,CASSRQGTYGQYF
TRBV20-1,TRBJ1-2,CSATPGASYGYTF
TRBV24-1,TRBJ2-6,CATSQGGSGANVLTF
TRBV10-3,TRBJ2-7,CATGTSGRRSSYNEQYF
TRBV9,TRBJ1-1,CASSGPGGNTEAFF
TRBV4-2,TRBJ1-1,CASSLGQGGAFF
TRBV7-9,TRBJ2-1,CASSAGQAGGSSYNEQFF
TRBV10-3,TRBJ1-4,CATLDRTNEKLFF
TRBV14,TRBJ1-2,CASSQARGQTSQNYGYTF
TRBV6-2/TRBV6-3,TRBJ2-5,CASSTSRETQYF
TRBV12-3/TRBV12-4,TRBJ2-7,CASRRSVQGEQYF
TRBV6-1,TRBJ2-6,CASSEAGGPVGANVLTF
TRBV3-1,TRBJ2-5,CASSRSQGREQYF
TRBV10-3,TRBJ2-7,CAISEGSPLSERYF
TRBV24-1,TRBJ2-1,CATSAFRVSSYNEQFF
TRBV20-1,.,CSARGGASGYNEQYF
TRBV28,TRBJ2-7,CASSPRDRPYYEQYF
TRBV20-1,TRBJ1-6,CSARDPRGGRFSPLHF
TRBV29-1,TRBJ1-1,CSVHTGNTEAFF
TRBV28,TRBJ1-2,CASSQWSYTF
TRBV20-1,TRBJ2-1,CSARDDSGSNEQFF
TRBV12-3/TRBV12-4,TRBJ2-7,CASSLVPAEQYF
TRBV6-5,TRBJ2-7,CASSKTRTSSYEQYF
TRBV6-6,.,CASSYSRRQGNYNEQYF
TRBV7-6,TRBJ2-7,CASSSSREGYEQYF
TRBV6-5,TRBJ1-6,CASSYSSGTHNSPLHF
TRBV7-2,TRBJ2-5,CASSFGRGEETQYF
TRBV7-2,TRBJ2-4,CASSRGGQGSIQYF
TRBV20-1,TRBJ1-6,CSAQPGTRSDSPLHF
TRBV3-1,TRBJ1-2,CASSPSGVGYTF
TRBV5-1,TRBJ2-2,CASRWGQPSNTGELFF
TRBV20-1,TRBJ2-5,CSADYQETQYF
TRBV25-1,TRBJ1-6,CASSESGHEGWSPLHF
TRBV29-1,TRBJ2-7,CGVLTSGRSNEQYF
TRBV5-6,.,CASSLSGTSSHEQYF
TRBV9,TRBJ1-2,CASSRQGHYGYTF
TRBV2,TRBJ2-5,CASSESWTSGSGGYQETQYF
TRBV11-1,TRBJ1-6,CASSLSSGTGYNSPLHF
TRBV29-1,TRBJ2-5,CSVGTSAETQYF
TRBV6-1,TRBJ2-3,CASSEEGAGADTQYF
TRBV10-3,TRBJ2-7,CAISESNGGEQYF
TRBV28,TRBJ2-1,CASSFKRLAGSDNEQFF
TRBV30,TRBJ1-6,CAWSVLKGKVSPLHF
TRBV28,TRBJ1-6,CASRLGAYNSPLHF
TRBV2,TRBJ2-1,CASSRPGTGERTYDEQFF
TRBV9,TRBJ2-5,CASSVVETQYF
TRBV27,TRBJ2-7,CASRGQDGSYEQYF
TRBV27,TRBJ2-1,CASSFVAGDNEQFF
TRBV7-3,TRBJ2-3,CASSHAGTPYSTDTQYF
TRBV20-1,TRBJ2-7,CSASDLTKPGPGSSYEQYF
TRBV2,TRBJ2-5,CASSDARGARETQYF
TRBV29-1,TRBJ1-1,CSALTARTEAFF
TRBV27,TRBJ2-7,CASSLLGPLPHEQYF
TRBV3-1,TRBJ1-6,CASSLSIIRGSPLHF
TRBV19,TRBJ1-5,CASSMGQGLNQPQHF